Included here is one T cell receptor (beta chain) sequence, with context. From germline, CDR1 is SNHLY and CDR2 FYNNEI. J was trimmed by 3 bases and V by 4 bases; bases with no gene match: 9. This CDR3 comprises 15 residues. This record belongs to a study of T cell changes during pregnancy in multiple sclerosis. Profiling relied on immunoSEQ multiplex PCR, and the TCRdb table lists in-frame clones only, not all of them. The data hold 30,000 to 45,000 clones, with about 90% observed a single time. The specimen comprised CD8+ T cells from peripheral blood mononuclear cells, sampled before pregnancy. The rearrangement joins TRBV2 to TRBJ2-7, with 7 bases matching TRBD1. This clonotype was sampled from a female donor with multiple sclerosis, enrolled in a pregnancy study. CDR3 sequence reads: CASSVGDRADYEQYF. CDR3 in DNA: TGTGCCAGCAGTGTGGGAGACAGGGCGGACTACGAGCAGTACTTC.